This TCR beta chain is from a study of blood T cell repertoires in COVID-19. The wider study: COVID-19 samples from acute and convalescent phases originated in the United States, Italy and Spain.

V was clipped by 7 bases and J by 9 bases; unmatched bases: 1. Germline assignment: CDR1 SQVTM and CDR2 ANQGSEA. CDR3 length: 11 residues. As originally analysed: Nucleated cell number was recorded as an estimate derived from reference gene primer amplification. Data came from immunoSEQ multiplex PCR; TCRdb stores just in-frame clones and leaves some out. Clonal size and the V and J genes are those of that table, whereas D and trimming came from the DNA. The sample holds more than 250,000 clones, 75% to 90% seen once. V usage is TRBV29-1 and J usage is TRBJ2-1, with TRBD1 matching 12 bases. The receptor comes from a woman in her twenties or thirties who had recovered from COVID-19. Sequenced sample: peripheral blood. The CDR3 coding sequence is TGCAGCGGGGACAGGGGGCCTGAGCAGTTCTTC. Protein sequence: CSGDRGPEQFF.